What follows are 27 T cell receptor beta chains derived from one specimen sequenced in a study of CD8+ T cells in alopecia areata. Extraction of RNA preceded its reverse transcription into cDNA, which served as the sequencing template. Method: immunoSEQ multiplex PCR; TCRdb's copy keeps in-frame clones and lacks some. This table holds 95,000 to 120,000 clones, almost 60% found once. The sample comprised CD8+ T cells sorted from blood. The receptors come from a human donor in good health.

This sequence joins TRBV5-6 and TRBJ1-6, with unresolved D. Trimming cost V 0 bases and J 12 bases, with 13 bases left between them. CDR3 length equals 14 residues. The germline CDR1 and CDR2 sequences are SGHDT and YYEEEE. The chain's CDR3 is CASSLGILGGPLHF. CDR3 nucleotide sequence: TGTGCCAGCAGCTTGGGAATCCTTGGTGGACCCCTCCACTTT.

This clone was observed a handful of times. V usage is TRBV19 and J usage is TRBJ2-1; D might be TRBD2 (5 bases). The CDR3 is 14 amino acids. Germline values: CDR1 LNHDA, CDR2 SQIVND (reference sequence). The V gene lost 4 bases and the J gene lost 6 bases, with 13 bases spanning the gap. The CDR3 nucleotides are TGTGCCAGTAGTAAACCCCGGGATCCCAATGAGCAGTTCTTC. This gives the protein CASSKPRDPNEQFF.

V is TRBV6-5 and J is TRBJ2-2; 7 bases are a match to TRBD1. The CDR3 runs 16 residues. Germline lookup yields CDR1 MNHEY and CDR2 SVGAGI. The V gene end was trimmed by 0 bases and the J gene end by 1 base; junction bases not matched to a gene: 2. In DNA form, the CDR3 reads TGTGCCAGCAGTTACTCCAGGACAGGGAACACCGGGGAGCTGTTTTTT. Translated, it gives CASSYSRTGNTGELFF.

The chain carries TRBV2 and TRBJ1-5; a weak D match, TRBD1 (5 bases). The CDR3 sequence is 16 residues long. Germline V CDR1 and CDR2: SNHLY, FYNNEI. V was shortened by 4 bases and J by 3 bases, with 16 bases between the two germline ends. CDR3 loop: CASSGRGGALNQPQHF. The CDR3 DNA reads TGTGCCAGCAGTGGGCGAGGAGGGGCCCTCAATCAGCCCCAGCATTTT.

The chain has TRBV29-1 and TRBJ2-7; 11 nucleotides agree with TRBD1. Germline V gives CDR1 SQVTM, CDR2 ANQGSEA. The CDR3 covers 15 residues. V shed 4 bases and J 6 bases; nucleotides not matched to a gene: 11. The CDR3 coding sequence is TGCAGCGTTGCATTTGGTAGGGGACAGGGGGTCGAGCAGTACTTC. It specifies CSVAFGRGQGVEQYF.

This clone was picked up a small number of times. The chain recombines TRBV19 with TRBJ2-7, with D tentatively TRBD2 (6 bases). V lost 3 bases and J lost 2, with 14 bases in between. CDR3 size: 15 residues. Germline lookup yields CDR1 LNHDA and CDR2 SQIVND (reference sequence). CDR3: CASSIRWGVAYEQYF. The CDR3 region has the DNA TGTGCCAGTAGTATCCGATGGGGGGTAGCCTACGAGCAGTACTTC.

This clone was recorded only once. The chain carries TRBV4-3 and TRBJ2-7; possibly TRBD2 for D (5 bases). Trimming shortened V by 3 bases and J by 4 bases, and 13 bases separated the two germline ends. The CDR3 extends over 14 amino acids. Germline CDR1 LGHNA, CDR2 YSLEER. DNA for the CDR3: TGCGCCAGCAGCCATTACCTGGCGGGTTACGAGCAGTACTTC. This translates into CASSHYLAGYEQYF.

This chain uses TRBV7-8 with TRBJ2-7; 10 nucleotides agree with TRBD1. CDR3 length: 16 residues. Germline V gene sequence: CDR1 SGHVS, CDR2 FQNEAQ. V lost 3 bases to trimming and J lost 3 bases; unmatched junction nucleotides: 8. CDR3 in DNA: TGTGCCAGCAGCTTTCGCCCGGGACAGGGGTTCTACGAGCAGTACTTC. Translated, it gives CASSFRPGQGFYEQYF. Using reference TRBV7-8 and TRBJ2-7 for the parts outside the CDR3, the full variable domain is GAGVSQSPRYKVAKRGQDVALRCDPISGHVSLFWYQQALGQGPEFLTYFQNEAQLDKSGLPSDRFFAERPEGSVSTLKIQRTQQEDSAVYLCASSFRPGQGFYEQYFGPGTRLTVT.

V and J are TRBV25-1 and TRBJ2-3, with 9 nucleotides matching TRBD2. CDR1 MGHDK and CDR2 SYGVNS come from the germline V gene. This CDR3 has 16 residues. V shed 3 bases and J 5 bases; nucleotides not matched to a gene: 9. The CDR3 sequence: CASSEDWRGGLDTQYF. In DNA, the CDR3 is TGTGCCAGCAGTGAGGACTGGCGGGGGGGCCTAGATACGCAGTATTTT.

The V call is TRBV6-5, the J call TRBJ2-1; a possible D gene is TRBD2 (7 bases). V dropped 6 bases and J dropped 4 bases, with 13 bases sitting between them. The germline V gene encodes CDR1 MNHEY and CDR2 SVGAGI. This CDR3 is built from 14 residues. Written as DNA, the CDR3 is TGTGCCAGCAGCCCGGGGGGCGCATACAATGAGCAGTTCTTC. It encodes CASSPGGAYNEQFF.

This clone was observed a handful of times. DNA of the CDR3: TGTGCCAGCAGAAGCGACAGCTCTGGAAACACCATATATTTT. Translation gives CASRSDSSGNTIYF. The rearrangement links TRBV6-6 to TRBJ1-3; TRBD1 might be the D (5 bases). CDR1 is MNHNY and CDR2 is SVGAGI in the germline V gene (reference sequence). This CDR3 has 14 amino acids. Deletions cut 6 bases from V and 0 bases from J, with 9 bases between.

The rearrangement joins TRBV29-1 to TRBJ2-3; TRBD1 aligns across 8 bases. The germline CDR1 and CDR2 sequences are SQVTM and ANQGSEA. This CDR3 contains 14 residues. Losses at the gene ends were 7 bases for V and 5 bases for J; bases not matched to a gene: 11. The CDR3 spells CSADQGARIDTQYF. The CDR3 region has the DNA TGCAGCGCCGACCAGGGGGCGCGAATAGATACGCAGTATTTT.

The rearrangement uses TRBV5-1 and TRBJ2-1; 7 bases are a match to TRBD2. From germline, CDR1 is SGHRS and CDR2 YFSETQ. The CDR3 is 15 residues long. V shed 3 bases and J 1 base; nucleotides not matched to a gene: 4. As DNA, the CDR3 is TGCGCCAGCAGCTCTGACGGGGGGTCCTACAATGAGCAGTTCTTC. Residues: CASSSDGGSYNEQFF.

The chain carries TRBV25-1 and TRBJ1-1, with D possibly matching TRBD1 (5 bases). The V end lost 4 bases, the J end lost 4 bases, and 10 bases lay between the germline ends. This CDR3 has 13 amino acids. CDR1 MGHDK and CDR2 SYGVNS come from the germline V gene. This chain's CDR3 is CASSGGRGTEAFF. In DNA form, the CDR3 reads TGTGCCAGCAGTGGTGGAAGGGGCACTGAAGCTTTCTTT.

The chain uses TRBV4-1 and TRBJ2-7, with D possibly being TRBD1 or TRBD2 (5 bases each). Germline V lookup: CDR1 MGHRA, CDR2 YSYEKL. V lost 3 bases, J lost 2 bases, and 23 bases lay in between. This CDR3 is 18 amino acids long. CDR3: CASSHGQSGTDFTYEQYF. CDR3 bases: TGCGCCAGCAGCCATGGTCAATCCGGGACCGACTTCACCTACGAGCAGTACTTC.

The chain combines TRBV27 with TRBJ1-1; TRBD1 might be the D (5 bases). CDR1 is MNHEY, CDR2 SMNVEV, per germline (reference sequence). V was cut by 4 bases and J by 7 bases, with 16 bases left in between. The CDR3 is 14 residues long. CDR3: CASSSPGTDFEAFF. The CDR3 bases are TGTGCCAGCAGTTCCCCCGGGACGGATTTTGAAGCTTTCTTT.

This clone was counted between two and nine times. This sequence joins TRBV4-3 and TRBJ2-6, with D uncertain. This CDR3 is 16 amino acids long. The ends were cut back, 0 bases at V and 1 base at J, with 7 bases in the middle. CDR1 and CDR2 (germline): LGHNA, YSLEER. CDR3 sequence (DNA): TGCGCCAGCAGCCAAGAGGGCCCGTCTGGGGCCAACGTCCTGACTTTC. It is translated as CASSQEGPSGANVLTF.

The chain links TRBV5-1 to TRBJ2-1; D is unresolved. CDR3 size: 13 residues. Germline loops: CDR1 SGHRS, CDR2 YFSETQ. Trimming removed 0 bases at V and 9 bases at J, with 10 bases between. The CDR3 sequence: CASSLAGKFEQFF. The CDR3 nucleotides are TGCGCCAGCAGCTTGGCTGGGAAGTTTGAGCAGTTCTTC.

In its sample, this clone was seen a few times. The rearrangement joins TRBV6-4 to TRBJ1-1, with D possibly being TRBD1 (6 bases). Trimming left V 0 bases short and J 6 bases short, with 11 bases between. Germline assignment: CDR1 MRHNA and CDR2 SNTAGT. The CDR3 length is 14 residues. The chain's CDR3 is CASSDSDSSSEAFF. DNA for the CDR3: TGTGCCAGCAGTGACTCGGACAGTAGCTCTGAAGCTTTCTTT.

This chain links TRBV19 with TRBJ2-7, with D perhaps being TRBD1 or TRBD2 (5 bases each). CDR3 length equals 13 residues. Germline CDR1 LNHDA, CDR2 SQIVND (reference sequence). V lost 8 bases and J lost 3, with 14 bases in between. The CDR3 coding sequence is TGTGCCAGTGGACCCGGGACGGTCTACGAGCAGTACTTC. It encodes CASGPGTVYEQYF. Full variable domain (remainder filled in from reference TRBV19 and TRBJ2-7): DGGITQSPKYLFRKEGQNVTLSCEQNLNHDAMYWYRQDPGQGLRLIYYSQIVNDFQKGDIAEGYSVSREKKESFPLTVTSAQKNPTAFYLCASGPGTVYEQYFGPGTRLTVT.

The V gene is TRBV10-3, the J gene TRBJ1-2, with D possibly TRBD1 on 5 matching bases. The V gene's germline CDR1 is ENHRY and CDR2 SYGVKD. The V end was cut by 7 bases, the J end by 4 bases, with 13 bases between. CDR3 length: 13 residues. CDR3 nucleotide sequence: TGTGCCATCATGGGGGGACGGATCTATGGCTACACCTTC. Protein: CAIMGGRIYGYTF.

V usage is TRBV9 and J usage is TRBJ1-1, with TRBD1 matching over 8 bases. Germline V lookup: CDR1 SGDLS, CDR2 YYNGEE. V shed 3 bases, J shed 5 bases, and the junction held 9 bases outside the gene matches. The CDR3 has 15 residues. DNA of the CDR3: TGTGCCAGCAGCGGCCTACAGGGGGTGGTGACTGAAGCTTTCTTT. It is translated as CASSGLQGVVTEAFF.

The chain employs TRBV5-4 and TRBJ2-1; D is possibly TRBD2 (6 bases). This CDR3 is built from 14 residues. In germline, CDR1 is SGHNT, CDR2 YYREEE (reference sequence). V lost 4 bases, J lost 9 bases, and 17 bases lay in between. The CDR3 is CASSLQRGSIEQFF. The CDR3 region has the DNA TGTGCCAGCAGCCTTCAACGGGGGAGCATTGAGCAGTTCTTC.

The chain couples TRBV29-1 to TRBJ1-1, with D perhaps matching TRBD1 (6 bases). This CDR3 contains 16 residues. CDR1 is SQVTM and CDR2 is ANQGSEA in the germline V gene. V was clipped by 6 bases and J by 0 bases, with 20 bases between them. The CDR3 reads CSVEGGRSLMNTEAFF. CDR3 DNA: TGCAGCGTAGAGGGGGGACGTTCTCTGATGAACACTGAAGCTTTCTTT.

This chain joins TRBV13 and TRBJ2-1; D may match TRBD1 or TRBD2 (5 bases each). Germline values: CDR1 PRHDT, CDR2 FYEKMQ (reference sequence). V lost 1 base and J 0 bases, leaving 10 bases between the germline ends. This CDR3 contains 16 residues. The CDR3 DNA sequence: TGTGCCAGCAGCTTAGCTTCAGGGAGCTCCTACAATGAGCAGTTCTTC. Its protein is CASSLASGSSYNEQFF.

The chain carries TRBV30 and TRBJ1-3, with no clear D. V lost 1 base and J 4 bases, leaving 5 bases between the germline ends. Germline values: CDR1 GTSNPN, CDR2 SVGIG (reference sequence). The CDR3 sequence is 12 residues long. The CDR3 DNA sequence: TGTGCCTGGAGTGCCTCAGGAAACACCATATATTTT. It codes for CAWSASGNTIYF.

This clone turned up a few times. The J gene is TRBJ2-1, the V gene TRBV5-1; TRBD1 aligns across 7 bases. This CDR3 contains 16 residues. From germline, CDR1 is SGHRS and CDR2 YFSETQ. Germline trimming cut 4 bases from V and 3 bases from J; bases unmatched to any gene: 10. CDR3 residues: CASSPTTGANYNEQFF. The CDR3 region has the DNA TGCGCCAGCAGCCCGACAACAGGGGCAAACTACAATGAGCAGTTCTTC. The whole variable domain, remainder taken from reference TRBV5-1 and TRBJ2-1, is KAGVTQTPRYLIKTRGQQVTLSCSPISGHRSVSWYQQTPGQGLQFLFEYFSETQRNKGNFPGRFSGRQFSNSRSEMNVSTLELGDSALYLCASSPTTGANYNEQFFGPGTRLTVL.